The T cell receptor (beta chain) under discussion was sequenced for a study of T-cell reconstitution after alpha-beta-depleted transplantation in children. It was with unique molecular identifiers that the TCRbeta library was prepared. TCRdb independently ran MiXCR on the PCR reads; one entry per CDR3 protein. The profile shows hundreds of thousands of distinct CDR3 sequences, approximately 15% of them singletons. Germline V gene data show CDR1 as DFQATT and CDR2 as SNEGSKA (reference sequence). V was trimmed by 3 bases and J by 3 bases, leaving 15 bases between them. The CDR3 covers 15 residues. This clonotype occurred many times.

The chain joins TRBV20-1 to TRBJ2-1; D is undetermined. The source of this sequence is a human donor who donated a stem cell graft to a child with acute myeloid leukemia. The sample was PBMCs from the stem cell graft donor, taken from the stem cell graft. The DNA of the CDR3 is TGCAGTGCTAGGACGAGTCGGGTGGGCTACAATGAGCAGTTCTTC. Residues: CSARTSRVGYNEQFF.